Listed below are T cell receptor beta chains from one sample, sequenced in a study of T-cell memory formation after mild COVID-19. TCRdb called the 5' RACE reads again in MiXCR, with one record for every CDR3 protein. The sample holds fewer than 250,000 distinct CDR3 sequences, about 10% seen once. Sequenced: PBMCs or a T cell subset sorted from them (not recorded which). The receptors were sampled from a man younger than 35 who had mild COVID-19 (a few samples of this study predate the infection). Cell type and time point are not known. The CDR3 runs from the conserved cysteine through the conserved F or W. D genes are given only for firm matches. Not all rows give a size; the values are once, few, many and, for expanded clones, a class.

v_call,d_call,j_call,clone_size,cdr3_nt,cdr3_aa
TRBV5-1,-,TRBJ2-1,few,TGCGCCAGCAGCTTCTTTTATGGATACAATGAGCAGTTCTTC,CASSFFYGYNEQFF
TRBV28,-,TRBJ1-1,-,TGTGCCAGCAGTTTAGGGCGGGGTTGGTCCCCTGAAGCTTTCTTT,CASSLGRGWSPEAFF
TRBV4-1,-,TRBJ1-1,few,TGCGCCAGCAGCCAAGTAGGAGGGGCTACTGAAGCTTTCTTT,CASSQVGGATEAFF
TRBV3-1,TRBD2,TRBJ2-3,few,TGTGCCAGCAGCCAAGGGAACAGCGGGGGGCCGATGGATACGCAGTATTTT,CASSQGNSGGPMDTQYF
TRBV20-1,TRBD1,TRBJ2-3,-,TGCAGTGCTTCGACAGGGGACGGCGCAGATACGCAGTATTTT,CSASTGDGADTQYF
TRBV6-5,-,TRBJ1-1,few,TGTGCCAGCAAGAGACTGCTGAACACTGAAGCTTTCTTT,CASKRLLNTEAFF
TRBV7-2,TRBD1,TRBJ1-1,-,TGTGCCAGCTGGGACAGGGGGCTTGGCACTGAAGCTTTCTTT,CASWDRGLGTEAFF
TRBV7-2,TRBD2,TRBJ2-5,many,TGTGCCAGCAGCTTAGGAGCAACGGGGGGGCGGGAGACCCAGTACTTC,CASSLGATGGRETQYF
TRBV11-2,-,TRBJ2-5,many,TGTGCCAGCAGCCAACGGCGGGGAGAGACCCAGTACTTC,CASSQRRGETQYF
TRBV6-6,-,TRBJ2-7,-,TGTGCCAGCAGTTACTCGGGCGACGAGCAGTACTTC,CASSYSGDEQYF
TRBV3-1,-,TRBJ2-2,few,TGTGCCAGCAGCCAAGATCCGTCGGGGGCCCACACCGGGGAGCTGTTTTTT,CASSQDPSGAHTGELFF